This note documents a single T cell receptor (beta chain) sequence. Its specificity is unknown. V dropped 3 bases and J dropped 5 bases, with 11 bases sitting between them. The CDR3 has 14 residues. Germline V gene lookup returns CDR1 SGHNT and CDR2 YYREEE (reference sequence). This entry belongs to a study of cytomegalovirus exposure and HLA in healthy donors. Findings and caveats of the study: The majority of TCR sequences were rare, yet some public TCRs appeared in many donors. Most of the CMV-associated TCR beta chains (in a later analysis) appeared to be HLA-restricted. For cytomegalovirus status, the classifier reportedly gave diagnoses with high specificity and sensitivity.

PCR amplification relied on 60 Vbeta primers (plus 13 Jbeta primers). The protocol was immunoSEQ multiplex PCR, while the TCRdb copy is restricted to in-frame clones and leaves out a portion. The table lists fewer than 200,000 clones, roughly four fifths of them singletons. The origin of this receptor is a woman in her 50s in good health and CMV-seronegative. The chain uses TRBV5-4 and TRBJ2-2; no firm D call. The sample consisted of PBMCs. The CDR3 sequence is CASSSPGVTGELFF. CDR3 DNA: TGTGCCAGCAGCTCTCCAGGCGTTACCGGGGAGCTGTTTTTT.